This T cell receptor (beta chain) originates from a study of response to subunit inactivated influenza vaccine. TCRdb used MiXCR to reprocess the RT-PCR reads, holding one entry per CDR3 protein. The sample yields about 700,000 distinct CDR3 sequences, around 16% seen once. Per the germline V gene, CDR1 is MNHNS and CDR2 is SASEGT. Trimming left V 6 bases short and J 0 bases short, with 10 bases between. The CDR3 runs to 14 residues. The source of this sequence is a man in his fifties who received an inactivated influenza vaccine. The input for sequencing was PBMCs from blood, taken about 13 days after vaccination. V usage is TRBV6-1 and J usage is TRBJ2-3; D ambiguous. The CDR3 DNA is TGTGCCAGCAGGCTGTCCCAGAGCACAGATACGCAGTATTTT. Protein sequence: CASRLSQSTDTQYF.